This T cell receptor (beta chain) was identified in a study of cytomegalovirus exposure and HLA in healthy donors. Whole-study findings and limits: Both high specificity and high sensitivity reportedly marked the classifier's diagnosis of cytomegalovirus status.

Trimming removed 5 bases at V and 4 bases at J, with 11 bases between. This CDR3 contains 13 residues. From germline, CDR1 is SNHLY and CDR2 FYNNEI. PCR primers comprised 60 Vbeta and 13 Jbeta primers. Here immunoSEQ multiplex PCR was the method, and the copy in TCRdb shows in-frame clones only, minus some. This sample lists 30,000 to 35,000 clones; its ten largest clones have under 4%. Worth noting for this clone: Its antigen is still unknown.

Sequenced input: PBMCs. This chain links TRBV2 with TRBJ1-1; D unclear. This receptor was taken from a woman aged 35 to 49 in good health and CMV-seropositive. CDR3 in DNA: TGTGCCAGCAGTAGTGTAGTCGGCACTGAAGCTTTCTTT. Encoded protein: CASSSVVGTEAFF.